The sequence of this TCR beta chain was determined in a study of blood T cell repertoires in COVID-19. Looking at the study overall: Both acute and convalescent COVID-19 samples were obtained from the United States, Italy and Spain. Sources were T cells, B-cell-depleted T cells, or PBMCs; the material itself was cDNA or gDNA.

This clone was seen just once. CDR3 length equals 15 residues. Deletions cut 4 bases from V and 3 bases from J, with 13 bases between. Germline V gene sequence: CDR1 SNHLY, CDR2 FYNNEI. Data came from immunoSEQ multiplex PCR; TCRdb stores just in-frame clones and leaves some out. The sample lists under 250,000 clones, over 75% seen once, with 3% to 4% in the top ten. This receptor was taken from a woman under 40 who had been exposed to COVID-19. The chain employs TRBV2 and TRBJ1-5, with D perhaps TRBD1 (5 bases). What was sequenced was PBMCs or T cells enriched from blood (not recorded which). CDR3 loop: CASSVTQGPNQPQHF. DNA of the CDR3: TGTGCCAGCAGTGTAACGCAGGGCCCCAATCAGCCCCAGCATTTT.